This is a list of T cell receptor beta chains from one sample in a study of CXCR3-negative and CXCR3-positive naive CD8 T cells. TCRdb reprocessed the 5' RACE reads, keeping one entry per CDR3 protein, no DNA. This listing includes around 130,000 distinct CDR3 sequences. Source material: naive CXCR3+ CD8+ T cells from blood. These receptors were collected from a human donor in good health. Some clones in this sample may be carry-over from other donors' samples. Each CDR3 is given with its conserved first and last residue.

V,J,CDR3
TRBV5-4,TRBJ2-5,CASSAQDSQETQYF
TRBV12-3/TRBV12-4,TRBJ1-2,CASSLRDVPSHGYTF
TRBV5-1,TRBJ2-7,CASSMGLAGVYEQYF
TRBV7-7,TRBJ2-1,CASSDQLSSYNEQFF
TRBV9,TRBJ1-1,CASSVEEGRNTEAFF
TRBV13,TRBJ2-5,CASSLGQGETQYF
TRBV7-9,TRBJ1-1,CATTTPGDTEAFF
TRBV29-1,TRBJ2-3,CSVPGGSTDTQYF
TRBV27,TRBJ2-2,CASSLGQITTGELFF
TRBV20-1,TRBJ2-1,CSASQREGPEQFF
TRBV25-1,TRBJ2-1,CASTKTGTGYNNEQFF
TRBV10-2,TRBJ2-3,CASSESLAGGPDTQYF
TRBV12-5,TRBJ2-7,CASAGGPSEQYF
TRBV15,TRBJ1-5,CATSRDNGWDQPQHF
TRBV3-1,TRBJ2-1,CASSQGQVVEQFF
TRBV20-1,TRBJ2-7,CSASPPRTYEQYF
TRBV7-3,TRBJ2-1,CASSSSDRVDGQFF
TRBV7-6,TRBJ1-5,CASSPDGGPSQPQHF
TRBV20-1,TRBJ1-1,CSARGIQSGQENTEAFF
TRBV11-2,TRBJ1-1,CASSSSENTEAFF
TRBV7-2,TRBJ2-1,CASSSAPSGFHNEQFF
TRBV9,TRBJ2-1,CASSGLAVDNEQFF
TRBV11-2,TRBJ2-7,CASSSQREGRSYEQYF
TRBV28,TRBJ2-7,CATSSNRAYEQYF
TRBV14,TRBJ2-1,CASSFSRMTYNEQFF
TRBV7-7,TRBJ2-5,CASSFTSGGLETQYF